The 4 T cell receptor beta chains below come from one sample, sequenced in a study of identical twins. From the 5' RACE reads, TCRdb called clonotypes with MiXCR, one entry per CDR3 protein. This table has under 800,000 distinct CDR3 sequences, 21% appearing once. The same specimen was also included in a second study, on T cells expressing NK-cell markers.

The sample was PBMCs. Receptor source: a woman aged 18-30 years in good health.

This clonotype was observed many times. The chain has TRBV12-3 or TRBV12-4 and TRBJ1-1, with unresolved D. V dropped 3 bases and J dropped 3 bases, with 8 bases sitting between them. The CDR3 contains 13 residues. The DNA for the CDR3 is TGTGCCAGCAGTTTGAAGATGTACACTGAAGCTTTCTTT. Translation gives CASSLKMYTEAFF.

V and J are TRBV11-2 and TRBJ2-1; D is ambiguous. The ends were cut back, 4 bases at V and 8 bases at J, with 18 bases in the middle. The germline gives CDR1 SGHAT, CDR2 FQNNGV. This CDR3 is built from 15 residues. The CDR3 bases are TGTGCCAGCAGCTATATAGCCCGGGCCGCGGATGAGCAGTTCTTC. Encoded protein: CASSYIARAADEQFF.

J is TRBJ2-7 and V is TRBV6-5; D gene ambiguous. Trimming removed 0 bases from V and 5 bases from J, with 8 bases in between. The germline V gene encodes CDR1 MNHEY and CDR2 SVGAGI. This CDR3 spans 13 amino acids. CDR3 nucleotides: TGTGCCAGCAGTTACTCGAGTGACCACGAGCAGTACTTC. Its protein is CASSYSSDHEQYF.

This clonotype was seen more than once but under ten times. The chain links TRBV29-1 to TRBJ1-4; TRBD1 aligns across 10 bases. Germline loops: CDR1 SQVTM, CDR2 ANQGSEA. The ends lost 2 bases at V and 7 bases at J; junction bases unmatched: 1. CDR3 length: 13 residues. The CDR3 reads CSVERDRGEKLFF. CDR3 coding DNA: TGCAGCGTTGAACGGGACAGGGGTGAAAAACTGTTTTTT.